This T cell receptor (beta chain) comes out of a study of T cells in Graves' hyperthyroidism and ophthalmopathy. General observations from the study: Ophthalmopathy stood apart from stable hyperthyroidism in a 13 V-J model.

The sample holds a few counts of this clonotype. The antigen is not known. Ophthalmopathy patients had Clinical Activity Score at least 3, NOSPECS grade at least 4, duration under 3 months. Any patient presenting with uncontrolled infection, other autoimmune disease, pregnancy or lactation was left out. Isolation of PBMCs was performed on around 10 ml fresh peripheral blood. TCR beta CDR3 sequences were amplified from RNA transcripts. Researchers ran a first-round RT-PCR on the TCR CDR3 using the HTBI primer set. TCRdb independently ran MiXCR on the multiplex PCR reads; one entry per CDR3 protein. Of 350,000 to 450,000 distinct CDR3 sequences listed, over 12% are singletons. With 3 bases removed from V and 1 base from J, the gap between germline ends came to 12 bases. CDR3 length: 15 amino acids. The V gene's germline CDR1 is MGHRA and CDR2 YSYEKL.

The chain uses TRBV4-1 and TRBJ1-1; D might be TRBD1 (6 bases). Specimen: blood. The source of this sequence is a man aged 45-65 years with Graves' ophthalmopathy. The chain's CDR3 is CASSHPGQPNTEAFF. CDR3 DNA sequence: TGCGCCAGCAGCCACCCCGGACAGCCGAACACTGAAGCTTTCTTT.